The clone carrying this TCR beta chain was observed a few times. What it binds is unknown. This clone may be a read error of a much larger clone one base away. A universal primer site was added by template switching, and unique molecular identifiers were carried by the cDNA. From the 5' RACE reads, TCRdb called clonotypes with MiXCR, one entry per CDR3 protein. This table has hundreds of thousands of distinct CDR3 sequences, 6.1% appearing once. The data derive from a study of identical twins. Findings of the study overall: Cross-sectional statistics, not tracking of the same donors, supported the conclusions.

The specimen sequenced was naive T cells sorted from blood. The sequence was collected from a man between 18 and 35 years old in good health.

CDR3 sequence: CSGRGSSTYEQFF. The CDR3 DNA reads TGCAGCGGGCGGGGTAGTAGCACCTACGAGCAGTTCTTC. The gene calls are TRBV29-1 and TRBJ2-7, with a tentative D call TRBD2 (6 bases). With the DNA end fitting TRBJ2-1 better, the J assignment may be wrong. The CDR3 sequence is 13 residues long. The germline V gene has CDR1 SQVTM and CDR2 ANQGSEA.